The T cell receptor (beta chain) under discussion was sequenced for a study of spatial heterogeneity in lung cancer (dated by TCRdb to between 2018 and 2021). With respect to the entire study: Beta-chain transcripts were consistently detected in greater numbers than alpha-chain transcripts, which likely reflects a higher abundance of beta-chain transcripts. TCR alpha and beta repertoires were quantitatively compared across multiple tumor regions, matched nontumor lung and blood in non-small cell lung cancer. Nonsynonymous mutation counts, determined by whole-exome sequencing of tumor tissue, were related to TCR repertoire features. Both alpha and beta chains were TCR-sequenced in samples taken at surgery, namely 220 tumor regions, 63 to 70 matched nontumor lung samples and 55 to 60 PBMC samples. A strong correlation was found between TCR transcript counts in tumor regions and a T cell transcriptional module score from matched bulk RNA-seq. In the raw uncorrected reads, each unique combination of TCR and UMI appeared more than ten times on average. The full study reports these points: Counts of ubiquitous and regional expanded TCRs were found to correlate with counts of ubiquitous and regional nonsynonymous mutations, respectively. TCR-seq was estimated to cover only roughly 7% of tumor T cells for alpha chains and about 13% for beta chains. Confirming at a functional level the hypothesis that regional TCRs recognize regional mutations was considered to require additional single-cell paired TCR alpha and beta sequencing. A correlation was observed between the number of expanded intratumoral alpha and beta TCRs and the tumor nonsynonymous mutation count.

In its sample, this clonotype was seen many times. It has no known antigen specificity. No per-base quality is available; no much larger clone lies one base away. Trimming at the junction amounts to 0 bases on V and 1 base on J, and the germline ends lie 7 bases apart. The CDR3 numbers 15 residues from cysteine through phenylalanine. Of all the DNA, just the CDR3 is kept, 45 bases in frame from base 1. CDR1 SGHDN and CDR2 FVKESK were looked up in the germline V gene. Library prep was done by 5' RACE. Instrument used: NextSeq 500. The TCR library protocol attached a unique molecular identifier to each TCR cDNA molecule to allow correction of PCR and sequencing errors. The authors processed their data as follows. TCR identification, UMI-based error correction and CDR3 extraction were all carried out with Decombinator tools. Expanded TCRs were defined as those above a frequency of 2 per 1,000, corresponding to the top 1% of the tumor frequency distribution. Expanded tumor TCRs statistically deemed absent (corrected P<0.05) from at least one tumor region were classed as regional, and all other expanded tumor TCRs were classed as ubiquitous. Renyi diversity was calculated using the R vegan package after each repertoire was subsampled 100 times to 5,000 TCRs. CDR3 similarity networks were built from amino acid triplet string-kernel similarity, connecting CDR3s with pairwise similarity above 0.82. The public reads were quality trimmed at Q25 with fastp and then assembled into clones with MiXCR by TCRdb, keeping productive beta chains. Rows merge per CDR3 protein into single entries with the most common DNA and genes. The V and J calls follow TCRdb's processing rather than the paper's. In this sample the table shows some 96,000 distinct CDR3 sequences, approximately 4% of which occur a single time. The ten top clones hold 21% of the sample.

The meaning of the sample's time point label: sample taken at primary tumor resection. The donors were some 70 patients from the lung TRACERx cohort who had early-stage, untreated non-small cell lung cancer. TCR sequencing used whole RNA extracted from tumor and nontumor lung tissue, or from cryopreserved PBMC samples, without cell sorting. Only patients with enough RNA available from two or more tumor regions were chosen for TCR sequencing. A lung pathologist reviewed the tumor and adjacent nontumor lung specimens before the specimens were selected. The TCR originated in a male donor with early-stage non-small cell lung cancer. The rearranged segments are TRBV14 and TRBJ2-1, and TRBD2 may be the D gene, going by 6 matching bases. Here the sequenced sample was lung tumor tissue, taken at surgery. The nucleotide sequence is TGTGCCAGCAGCCAAGAGAGCGGGTCCTACAATGAGCAGTTCTTC. Its protein product is CASSQESGSYNEQFF.